These 11 T cell receptor beta chains originate from one sample sequenced in a study of T cell changes during pregnancy in multiple sclerosis. TCRdb keeps only in-frame clones here, not all; method: immunoSEQ multiplex PCR. Of about 47,000 clones in the sample, 80% to 95% were seen once. Sequenced material: peripheral blood, taken in the third trimester of pregnancy. These TCRs come from a female donor with multiple sclerosis, enrolled in a pregnancy study.

The chain employs TRBV5-1 and TRBJ2-1; 14 positions agree with TRBD2. The CDR3 contains 16 residues. Germline CDR1 reads SGHRS; CDR2 reads YFSETQ. V shed 4 bases and J 8 bases; nucleotides not matched to a gene: 8. CDR3 sequence: CASSTPGLAGADEQFF. The CDR3, as DNA: TGCGCCAGCAGCACACCGGGACTAGCGGGAGCTGATGAGCAGTTCTTC.

The chain recombines TRBV19 with TRBJ1-4; the D gene is possibly TRBD1 (6 bases). CDR3 length: 16 residues. Trimming took off 3 bases at V and 7 bases at J, with 18 bases between the two ends. Germline V lookup: CDR1 LNHDA, CDR2 SQIVND (reference sequence). CDR3 residues: CASSMNVGAKSEKLFF. The CDR3 DNA reads TGTGCCAGTAGTATGAATGTGGGGGCGAAAAGTGAAAAACTGTTTTTT.

The chain joins TRBV6-1 to TRBJ2-1, with TRBD2 as a possible D gene (6 bases). Germline CDR1 and CDR2: MNHNS and SASEGT. The CDR3 is 15 amino acids. V shed 3 bases and J shed 3 bases, with 12 bases lying between them. CDR3 in amino acids: CASSDSRDFYNEQFF. The CDR3 DNA is TGTGCCAGCAGTGACAGCCGGGACTTCTACAATGAGCAGTTCTTC.

This chain connects TRBV25-1 to TRBJ2-5, with 7 positions matching TRBD2. This CDR3 is built from 14 residues. The germline CDR1 and CDR2 sequences are MGHDK and SYGVNS. Trimming took 2 bases from V and 4 from J; bases not matched to a gene: 4. The CDR3 region is CASSEGGGGETQYF. In nucleotides, the CDR3 is TGTGCCAGCAGTGAAGGGGGGGGAGGAGAGACCCAGTACTTC.

V and J are TRBV4-3 and TRBJ2-1; 11 nucleotides match TRBD1. The CDR3 sequence is 18 residues long. Germline CDR1 LGHNA, CDR2 YSLEER. After removal of 0 bases from V and 7 bases from J, the junction contained 11 bases not matched to a gene. The CDR3 loop reads CASSQDLAGTGGPNEQFF. The CDR3 DNA follows: TGCGCCAGCAGCCAAGATTTAGCCGGGACAGGGGGTCCAAATGAGCAGTTCTTC.

This clone was counted only a few times. V usage is TRBV27 and J usage is TRBJ1-2; D might be TRBD1 (5 bases). There are 13 residues in the CDR3. V lost 3 bases and J lost 6, with 11 bases in between. Germline V gene data show CDR1 as MNHEY and CDR2 as SMNVEV (reference sequence). The CDR3 nucleotides are TGTGCCAGCAGTTTTTCTGGGGCAGATGGCTACACCTTC. The encoded protein is CASSFSGADGYTF.

The chain carries TRBV7-9 and TRBJ2-7; a weak D match, TRBD1 (6 bases). V was shortened by 4 bases and J by 5 bases, with 15 bases between the two germline ends. Per the germline V gene, CDR1 is SEHNR and CDR2 is FQNEAQ (reference sequence). This CDR3 is 14 amino acids long. The CDR3 is CASSYGQGFDEQYF. The CDR3 bases are TGTGCCAGCAGCTACGGGCAGGGGTTCGACGAGCAGTACTTC.

CDR3 residues: CASSFPGLARTDTQYF. The CDR3 region has the DNA TGTGCCAGCAGCTTCCCCGGACTAGCGCGCACAGATACGCAGTATTTT. This chain connects TRBV7-9 to TRBJ2-3, with 9 bases fitting TRBD2. The CDR3 covers 16 residues. V dropped 3 bases and J dropped 1; count of bases not matched to a gene: 5. Germline V lookup: CDR1 SEHNR, CDR2 FQNEAQ (reference sequence).

This clone has only one observation. The rearrangement joins TRBV11-3 to TRBJ2-7; 13 nucleotides match TRBD2. V lost 5 bases, J lost 4 bases, and 8 bases stayed unmatched. This CDR3 has 16 amino acids. The germline CDR1 and CDR2 sequences are SGHNT and YENEEA. The CDR3: CASSAPGTSGTYEQYF. CDR3 coding DNA: TGTGCCAGCAGCGCCCCCGGGACTAGCGGGACGTACGAGCAGTACTTC.

This chain connects TRBV2 to TRBJ2-7; tentatively, D is TRBD2 (5 bases). The CDR3 has 13 amino acids. The germline V and J ends were trimmed by 7 bases and 9 bases, with 19 bases remaining between them. From germline, CDR1 is SNHLY and CDR2 FYNNEI. DNA for the CDR3: TGTGCCAGCAATTCTAATGAGGGTCCCGGGCAGTACTTC. This encodes CASNSNEGPGQYF.

CDR3 in amino acids: CASAEDSDAEAFF. The CDR3, as DNA: TGTGCCAGCGCGGAGGACAGTGATGCTGAAGCTTTCTTT. The rearrangement joins TRBV28 to TRBJ1-1; tentatively, D is TRBD1 (6 bases). The ends were cut back, 8 bases at V and 6 bases at J, with 16 bases in the middle. The CDR3 covers 13 residues. CDR1 is MDHEN and CDR2 is SYDVKM in the germline V gene.